Presented here are 22 T cell receptor beta chains from one specimen sequenced in a study of shared clonotypes between healthy human individuals. Method: immunoSEQ multiplex PCR; TCRdb's copy keeps in-frame clones and lacks some. The table includes 1,400,000 or so clones, about 98.5% detected once. Sequencing was performed on naive CD4+ T cells sorted from blood. Indicated subset: CD45RA+ positively selected. The receptors were gathered from a young man in good health.

The rearrangement joins TRBV7-9 to TRBJ2-7, with 8 positions matching TRBD2. The CDR3 spans 17 residues. The germline V gene encodes CDR1 SEHNR and CDR2 FQNEAQ (reference sequence). V was clipped by 0 bases and J by 5 bases; unmatched bases: 12. The DNA for the CDR3 is TGTGCCAGCAGCTTAGCGCTTAAGCGGGAGATCGTCCACGAGCAGTACTTC. This translates into CASSLALKREIVHEQYF.

The chain combines TRBV9 with TRBJ2-1; tentative D call: TRBD2 (6 bases). Looked up from germline, CDR1 is SGDLS and CDR2 is YYNGEE. With 4 bases removed from V and 0 bases from J, the gap between germline ends came to 11 bases. The CDR3 is made up of 15 amino acids. The CDR3 region is CASSLAPLSYNEQFF. The CDR3 region has the DNA TGTGCCAGCAGCCTAGCGCCCCTCTCCTACAATGAGCAGTTCTTC.

The chain has TRBV7-9 and TRBJ1-1; TRBD1 matches at 7 bases. The CDR3 totals 13 residues. J gave up 5 bases and V 5 bases, and 5 bases lay outside the gene matches. Germline lookup yields CDR1 SEHNR and CDR2 FQNEAQ (reference sequence). In DNA, the CDR3 is TGTGCCAGCAGCGCCCAACAGGGGACTGAAGCTTTCTTT. This codes for CASSAQQGTEAFF.

The chain couples TRBV2 to TRBJ2-7; TRBD1 matches at 9 bases. The CDR3 is 13 amino acids. Germline assignment: CDR1 SNHLY and CDR2 FYNNEI. V shed 5 bases and J 3 bases; nucleotides not matched to a gene: 2. The CDR3 here is CASSKGQGYEQYF. The CDR3 bases are TGTGCCAGCAGTAAGGGACAGGGCTACGAGCAGTACTTC.

About this clone itself: This CDR3 is also generated by other DNA sequences in the sample. The J gene is TRBJ2-5, the V gene TRBV2; D gene uncertain. Germline CDR1 is SNHLY and CDR2 is FYNNEI. The CDR3 sequence is 11 residues long. Trimming removed 6 bases from V and 3 bases from J, with 5 bases in between. The CDR3 loop is CASSREETQYF. In DNA, the CDR3 is TGTGCCAGCAGCCGAGAAGAGACCCAGTACTTC.

The chain joins TRBV7-3 to TRBJ2-2; TRBD1 matches 7 bases. This CDR3 spans 14 amino acids. Germline V CDR1 and CDR2: SGHTA, FQGTGA. V was pared by 2 bases and J by 4 bases, with 1 base of the junction left unmatched. In nucleotides, the CDR3 is TGTGCCAGCAGCTTATCAGGGGGCACCGGGGAGCTGTTTTTT. Protein product: CASSLSGGTGELFF.

This clone was seen once. The chain has TRBV30 and TRBJ2-5, with no clear D. Between the trimmed V and J ends, which lost 1 base and 7 bases, there was a span of 4 bases. Germline values: CDR1 GTSNPN, CDR2 SVGIG (reference sequence). The CDR3 totals 10 residues. CDR3 region: CAWSARTQYF. For the CDR3, the DNA is TGTGCCTGGAGTGCCCGGACCCAGTACTTC.

The chain recombines TRBV28 with TRBJ2-1; possibly TRBD1 for D (5 bases). V lost 6 bases and J lost 6, with 21 bases in between. CDR1 and CDR2 from the germline V gene are MDHEN and SYDVKM. The CDR3 length is 16 residues. CDR3 coding DNA: TGTGCCAGCAGGACGGCACAGGTTCCTTCGGGCAATGAGCAGTTCTTC. It translates to CASRTAQVPSGNEQFF.

This chain connects TRBV28 to TRBJ2-1; TRBD2 might be the D (6 bases). Germline CDR1 is MDHEN and CDR2 is SYDVKM. The CDR3 extends over 10 amino acids. V shed 8 bases and J shed 10 bases, with 9 bases lying between them. CDR3: CASRGLEQFF. Written as DNA, the CDR3 is TGTGCCAGCCGGGGACTGGAGCAGTTCTTC.

The chain combines TRBV18 with TRBJ2-3; TRBD2 aligns across 7 bases. J gave up 3 bases and V 6 bases, and 15 bases lay outside the gene matches. This CDR3 has 17 amino acids. Germline CDR1 reads KGHSH; CDR2 reads LQKENI. The CDR3 protein is CASSATTWLAETDTQYF. CDR3 coding DNA: TGTGCCAGCTCGGCTACCACGTGGCTAGCGGAGACAGATACGCAGTATTTT.

CDR3 residues: CASSAATGGTEKLFF. The DNA for the CDR3 is TGTGCCAGCAGTGCGGCGACAGGGGGGACTGAAAAACTGTTTTTT. V and J are TRBV25-1 and TRBJ1-4; 9 nucleotides line up with TRBD1. The length of the CDR3 is 15 residues. Trimming cost V 4 bases and J 7 bases; bases outside gene matches: 7. Germline CDR1 and CDR2: MGHDK and SYGVNS.

The V gene is TRBV6-4, the J gene TRBJ2-7, with D perhaps matching TRBD2 (5 bases). The V gene lost 2 bases and the J gene lost 2 bases, with 7 bases spanning the gap. The CDR3 consists of 13 residues. CDR1 is MRHNA and CDR2 is SNTAGT in the germline V gene. CDR3 sequence (DNA): TGTGCCAGCAGTGACAGGGAGCCCTACGAGCAGTACTTC. Its protein is CASSDREPYEQYF.

V gene TRBV5-6 combines with J gene TRBJ1-2; maybe TRBD1 (6 bases). The germline V and J ends were trimmed by 6 bases and 3 bases, with 12 bases remaining between them. Germline V CDR1 and CDR2: SGHDT, YYEEEE. The CDR3 spans 13 residues. CDR3 amino acids: CASTFGQYYGYTF. The CDR3 region has the DNA TGTGCCAGCACCTTCGGACAGTACTATGGCTACACCTTC.

This chain joins TRBV18 and TRBJ2-7; D is ambiguous. With 2 bases removed from V and 5 bases from J, the gap between germline ends came to 7 bases. This CDR3 comprises 12 residues. Germline CDR1 and CDR2: KGHSH and LQKENI. CDR3 sequence: CASSPNLNEQYF. CDR3 in DNA: TGTGCCAGCTCACCAAATCTAAACGAGCAGTACTTC.

The chain recombines TRBV10-2 with TRBJ2-7, with D uncertain. This CDR3 spans 13 amino acids. CDR1 and CDR2 from the germline V gene are WSHSY and SAAADI. V lost 8 bases, J lost 2 bases, and 13 bases lay in between. This CDR3 is CASGRSAPYEQYF. The CDR3 bases are TGCGCCAGCGGACGGTCGGCACCCTACGAGCAGTACTTC.

The V gene is TRBV18, the J gene TRBJ2-7; possible D gene TRBD2, 6 bases. V was clipped by 3 bases and J by 7 bases, with 13 bases between them. CDR1 and CDR2 (germline): KGHSH, LQKENI. The length of the CDR3 is 13 residues. As DNA, the CDR3 is TGTGCCAGCTCACCGGGACTGGGGAGGGAGCAGTACTTC. Translating it yields CASSPGLGREQYF.

On this clone: Other DNA sequences within the sample encode an identical CDR3. The CDR3: CASSLQGTNEKLFF. CDR3 sequence (DNA): TGTGCCAGCAGTTTGCAGGGAACTAATGAAAAACTGTTTTTT. The rearrangement uses TRBV27 and TRBJ1-4; TRBD1 is a possible D gene (5 bases). CDR1 is MNHEY and CDR2 is SMNVEV in the germline V gene (reference sequence). The V gene lost 3 bases and the J gene lost 1 base, with 6 bases spanning the gap. This CDR3 comprises 14 residues.

V is TRBV7-9 and J is TRBJ2-7; a weak D match, TRBD2 (5 bases). From germline, CDR1 is SEHNR and CDR2 FQNEAQ (reference sequence). Trimming pared 3 bases from V and 2 bases from J, leaving 5 bases between. The CDR3 length is 12 residues. This chain's CDR3 is CASSFGTYEQYF. The CDR3 coding sequence is TGTGCCAGCAGCTTCGGGACCTACGAGCAGTACTTC.

The V gene is TRBV9, the J gene TRBJ1-2, with TRBD1 identical over 8 bases. Germline values: CDR1 SGDLS, CDR2 YYNGEE. CDR3 length: 13 amino acids. J was trimmed by 7 bases and V by 2 bases; bases with no gene match: 4. CDR3 sequence (DNA): TGTGCCAGCAGCGTCAGACAGGGGTCTGGCTACACCTTC. This translates into CASSVRQGSGYTF.

The genes are TRBV15 and TRBJ2-7; D remains unclear. V was clipped by 2 bases and J by 2 bases, with 13 bases between them. The CDR3 has 15 residues. Germline assignment: CDR1 LNHNV and CDR2 YYDKDF (reference sequence). The CDR3: CATSRLPYRAYEQYF. The CDR3 DNA reads as TGTGCCACCAGCAGACTTCCCTACCGGGCCTACGAGCAGTACTTC.

This clone was found once. The chain employs TRBV18 and TRBJ2-7, with D perhaps TRBD2 (6 bases). The CDR3 loop spans 16 amino acids. Per the germline V gene, CDR1 is KGHSH and CDR2 is LQKENI. The V gene lost 3 bases and the J gene lost 10 bases, with 25 bases spanning the gap. The CDR3 DNA is TGTGCCAGCTCACCTGCGGTACTAGCAGAACACTTATTTCAGTACTTC. This gives the protein CASSPAVLAEHLFQYF.

CDR3 amino acids: CAGEGSQETQYF. The CDR3 DNA reads as TGTGCCGGAGAGGGATCCCAAGAGACCCAGTACTTC. This chain joins TRBV2 and TRBJ2-5; weak D call: TRBD2 (5 bases). The V gene's germline CDR1 is SNHLY and CDR2 FYNNEI. The V end lost 11 bases, the J end lost 1 base, and 11 bases lay between the germline ends. This CDR3 comprises 12 residues.